This TCR beta chain was sequenced for a study of cytomegalovirus exposure and HLA in healthy donors. Study in general: Early released data had about 85 million unique TCRs, all coming from HLA-typed donors.

Healthy bone marrow donors made up the donor group. This CDR3 is 15 amino acids long. From germline, CDR1 is SGHTA and CDR2 FQGNSA. With 1 base removed from V and 1 base from J, the gap between germline ends came to 8 bases. Researchers ran the PCR with 60 Vbeta and 13 Jbeta primers. Sequencing was performed with immunoSEQ multiplex PCR; in TCRdb, only in-frame clones are kept and a portion is missing. Found here are about 130,000 clones, 60% to 85% of them singletons; the top ten hold 3.1%. General observations from the study: The likely explanation for a cluster of highly shared sequence variants was sequencing artifact.

In its sample, this clone was seen a few times. As yet, its antigen is unknown. Sample: PBMCs. The chain joins TRBV7-2 to TRBJ1-5; D unresolved. The receptor was derived from a man under 40 in good health and CMV-seronegative. CDR3 in amino acids: CASSLGRGSNQPQHF. CDR3 in DNA: TGTGCCAGCAGCTTAGGGCGGGGAAGCAATCAGCCCCAGCATTTT.